What follows are 7 T cell receptor beta chains derived from one specimen sequenced in a study of type 1 regulatory T cells. A single record per CDR3 protein comes from TCRdb applying MiXCR to the reads. The table has about 74,000 distinct CDR3 sequences, about three fifths seen once; the top ten hold 7.6%. These TCRs are of unknown antigen specificity. The sequenced sample was cultured T cells, either the whole culture or a sorted T cell fraction (not recorded which). Subset indicated: Tr1-enriched cell product generated in vitro against host alloantigens. The receptors derive from a human donor in good health.

This clonotype was seen only a few times. The rearrangement uses TRBV7-8 and TRBJ2-1; TRBD2 aligns across 7 bases. The V gene end was trimmed by 3 bases and the J gene end by 4 bases; junction bases not matched to a gene: 3. The V gene's germline CDR1 is SGHVS and CDR2 FQNEAQ. This CDR3 region has 14 residues. CDR3 sequence reads: CASSFERGYNEQFF. In DNA form, the CDR3 reads TGTGCCAGCAGCTTTGAGCGGGGTTACAATGAGCAGTTCTTC.

The rearrangement uses TRBV5-4 and TRBJ2-7; perhaps D is TRBD1 or TRBD2 (5 bases each). Trimming cost V 5 bases and J 0 bases, with 15 bases left between them. Germline V gene data show CDR1 as SGHNT and CDR2 as YYREEE (reference sequence). The CDR3 loop spans 15 amino acids. DNA of the CDR3: TGTGCCAGCAGACCCGGGACGGAAAGCTCCTACGAGCAGTACTTC. It encodes CASRPGTESSYEQYF.

V and J are TRBV5-1 and TRBJ2-7, with TRBD1 matching over 9 bases. The ends lost 2 bases at V and 3 bases at J; junction bases unmatched: 3. The germline V gene encodes CDR1 SGHRS and CDR2 YFSETQ. CDR3 length equals 14 residues. CDR3: CASSLPGQGYEQYF. CDR3 bases: TGCGCCAGCAGCTTACCGGGACAGGGCTACGAGCAGTACTTC.

This clonotype has only a few counts. The chain links TRBV7-2 to TRBJ2-1; 9 bases fit TRBD2. V was pared by 5 bases and J by 6 bases, with 11 bases of the junction left unmatched. Germline V gene sequence: CDR1 SGHTA, CDR2 FQGNSA. The CDR3 consists of 16 residues. The CDR3 bases are TGTGCCAGCAGCCCCCTCAGGGCGGGAGGGATCAATGAGCAGTTCTTC. Translation: CASSPLRAGGINEQFF.

The J gene is TRBJ1-1, the V gene TRBV16, with D perhaps TRBD1 (6 bases). Per germline, CDR1 KGHSY and CDR2 FQNENV. V dropped 1 base and J dropped 1 base, with 13 bases sitting between them. CDR3 length equals 16 residues. CDR3 bases: TGTGCCAGCAGCCAATATGGGGGCGAGACGAACACTGAAGCTTTCTTT. Its protein product is CASSQYGGETNTEAFF.

The J gene is TRBJ2-2, the V gene TRBV13; 9 bases fit TRBD2. The ends lost 5 bases at V and 5 bases at J; junction bases unmatched: 6. The CDR3 length is 15 residues. Per the germline V gene, CDR1 is PRHDT and CDR2 is FYEKMQ (reference sequence). This CDR3 is CASSRKTSGTGELFF. In DNA form, the CDR3 reads TGTGCCAGCAGCAGAAAAACTAGCGGGACCGGGGAGCTGTTTTTT.

The chain is built from TRBV7-9 and TRBJ2-5; D unresolved. Trimming removed 4 bases from V and 0 bases from J, with 9 bases in between. Germline CDR1 is SEHNR and CDR2 is FQNEAQ (reference sequence). The CDR3 totals 14 residues. Written as DNA, the CDR3 is TGTGCCAGCAGCTCGACGGTGTACCAAGAGACCCAGTACTTC. This sequence encodes CASSSTVYQETQYF.